The table lists the clone carrying this TCR beta chain with a few counts. The data were taken from a study of blood T cell repertoires in COVID-19. On the study more broadly: The United States, Italy and Spain supplied acute and convalescent COVID-19 samples. PBMCs, B-cell-depleted T cells, or T cells were the source of the cDNA or gDNA that made up the material.

Germline V gives CDR1 SGDLS, CDR2 YYNGEE. The V gene lost 2 bases and the J gene lost 3 bases, with 3 bases spanning the gap. The CDR3 runs 11 residues. Authors' processing steps: Estimated nucleated cell counts came from reference gene primer amplification. The table came from immunoSEQ multiplex PCR; TCRdb's copy has only in-frame clones and leaves some out. D and trimming come from the DNA, and the V and J calls and clone size come from that table. The sample records approximately 120,000 clones, roughly 75% being singletons. This receptor was taken from a human donor in a cohort sampled during active or convalescent COVID-19. The chain couples TRBV9 to TRBJ2-7, with D hard to call. The specimen sequenced was peripheral blood. The chain's CDR3 is CASSVRYEQYF. CDR3 in DNA: TGTGCCAGCAGCGTTCGCTACGAGCAGTACTTC.